This TCR beta chain appears in the sequencing data of a study of T-cell reconstitution after alpha-beta-depleted transplantation in children. There are a few counts of this clonotype. The CDR3 is 16 amino acids. V was pared by 6 bases and J by 2 bases, with 9 bases of the junction left unmatched. Using unique molecular identifiers, the investigators prepared the TCRbeta library. One entry per CDR3 protein, called by TCRdb with MiXCR from the PCR reads. The data show 400,000 to 500,000 distinct CDR3 sequences, 11% seen once. The genes are TRBV12-3 or TRBV12-4 and TRBJ1-5; 8 bases line up with TRBD1. The origin of this receptor is a human donor who donated a stem cell graft to a child with acute myeloid leukemia. The sequencing used PBMCs from the stem cell graft donor, collected from the stem cell graft. The CDR3 nucleotides are TGTGCCAGCAGCGCCCAGGGGGCGAATCGCAATCAGCCCCAGCATTTT. It codes for CASSAQGANRNQPQHF.